The source of this TCR beta chain is a study of blood T cell repertoires in COVID-19. Across the study: Samples came from the United States, Italy and Spain, spanning acute and convalescent COVID-19. PBMCs, B-cell-depleted T cells, or T cells were the source of the cDNA or gDNA that made up the material.

In the original processing: It was from reference gene primer amplification that nucleated cell counts were estimated. Assay used: immunoSEQ multiplex PCR; TCRdb lists only in-frame clones, some missing. V, J and clone size reflect that table, while D and trimming were determined from the DNA. The sample includes 55,000 to 80,000 clones, about nine tenths seen only once; the top ten take approximately 6.2%. The germline CDR1 and CDR2 sequences are LGHDT and YNNKEL (reference sequence). The V segment lost 1 base and the J segment 5 bases; nucleotides outside the gene matches: 13. CDR3 length: 19 amino acids.

The rearrangement joins TRBV3-1 (or the pseudogene TRBV3-2) to TRBJ2-1; 11 bases agree with TRBD2. The sequence was collected from a human donor in a cohort sampled during active COVID-19. The sequenced sample was peripheral blood. DNA for the CDR3: TGTGCCAGCAGCCAAGTTGCCGGGGTAGCGGGGGGGATACACAATGAGCAGTTCTTC. It translates to CASSQVAGVAGGIHNEQFF.